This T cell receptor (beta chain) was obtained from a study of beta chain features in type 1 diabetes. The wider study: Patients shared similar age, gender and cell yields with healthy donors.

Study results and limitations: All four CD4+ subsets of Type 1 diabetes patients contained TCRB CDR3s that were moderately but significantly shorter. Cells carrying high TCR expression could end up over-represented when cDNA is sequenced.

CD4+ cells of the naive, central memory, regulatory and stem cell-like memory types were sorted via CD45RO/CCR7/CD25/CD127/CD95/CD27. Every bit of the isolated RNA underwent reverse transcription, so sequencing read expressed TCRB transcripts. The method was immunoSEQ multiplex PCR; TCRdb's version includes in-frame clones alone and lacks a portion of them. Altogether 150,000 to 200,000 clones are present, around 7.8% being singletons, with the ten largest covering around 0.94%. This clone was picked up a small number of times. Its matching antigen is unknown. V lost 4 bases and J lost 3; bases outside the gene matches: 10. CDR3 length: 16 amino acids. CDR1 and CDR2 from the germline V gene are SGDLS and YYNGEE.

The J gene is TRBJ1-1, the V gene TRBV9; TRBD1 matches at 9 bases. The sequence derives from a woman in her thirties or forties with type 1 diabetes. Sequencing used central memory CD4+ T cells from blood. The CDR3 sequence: CASSSNRGQGDTEAFF. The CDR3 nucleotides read TGTGCCAGCAGCTCCAACAGGGGGCAAGGGGACACTGAAGCTTTCTTT.